These 24 T cell receptor beta chains came from one sample sequenced in a study of somatic mutations in cytotoxic T cells in rheumatoid arthritis. Profiled with immunoSEQ multiplex PCR; TCRdb holds only in-frame clones, not every one. The repertoire holds approximately 20,000 clones, with less than 85% as singletons. Specimen: CD8+ T cells sorted from blood. All receptors come from a woman between 35 and 50 years old with rheumatoid arthritis.

This clone has just a few counts. The rearrangement joins TRBV4-1 to TRBJ1-3; 7 nucleotides match TRBD1. Germline CDR1 and CDR2: MGHRA and YSYEKL. The V and J ends lost 4 bases and 0 bases, in that order; junction bases with no gene match: 3. CDR3 size: 15 residues. The CDR3 region has the DNA TGCGCCAGCAGCCCACAGGGGTTCTCTGGAAACACCATATATTTT. Amino acids: CASSPQGFSGNTIYF.

The chain recombines TRBV5-1 with TRBJ2-2, with a tentative D call TRBD1 (6 bases). The CDR3 is 18 residues long. V gave up 0 bases and J gave up 0 bases, with 15 bases separating them. Germline V CDR1 and CDR2: SGHRS, YFSETQ. DNA of the CDR3: TGCGCCAGCAGCTTGGGGCCAGGGACAACCGCGAACACCGGGGAGCTGTTTTTT. The encoded protein is CASSLGPGTTANTGELFF.

V and J are TRBV7-9 and TRBJ1-1, with D unresolved. The CDR3 is made up of 14 amino acids. Trimming stripped 10 bases from V and 5 bases from J, with 20 bases between. In germline, CDR1 is SEHNR, CDR2 FQNEAQ (reference sequence). The CDR3 is CAIALLQRGTEAFF. As DNA, the CDR3 is TGTGCCATCGCCCTCCTACAGCGGGGAACTGAAGCTTTCTTT.

J is TRBJ2-3 and V is TRBV12-2; the DNA was not used to check the table's D call, TRBD2. TRBV12-2 is flagged as a pseudogene. The length of the CDR3 is 21 residues. The CDR3 here is CASRLAPPLAGGGIGADTQYF. Here the CDR3 DNA reads TGTGCAAGTCGCTTAGCCCCACCCCTAGCGGGAGGGGGGATAGGTGCAGATACGCAGTATTTT.

This chain connects TRBV4-1 to TRBJ2-1; perhaps TRBD1 as D (6 bases). Trimming pared 0 bases from V and 3 bases from J, leaving 15 bases between. CDR1 and CDR2 (germline): MGHRA, YSYEKL. The CDR3 spans 17 residues. This CDR3 reads CASSQDLEDSLYNEQFF. The DNA of the CDR3 is TGCGCCAGCAGCCAAGATTTAGAGGACAGTCTCTACAATGAGCAGTTCTTC.

The V call is TRBV6-6, the J call TRBJ2-4, with D uncertain. The germline V and J ends were trimmed by 6 bases and 13 bases, with 13 bases remaining between them. The CDR3 consists of 11 residues. CDR1 is MNHNY, CDR2 SVGAGI, per germline (reference sequence). CDR3: CASSPSLEQYF. CDR3 coding DNA: TGTGCCAGCAGCCCCTCGCTGGAGCAGTACTTC.

The chain has TRBV6-4 and TRBJ2-1; tentative D call: TRBD2 (6 bases). CDR3 length: 14 amino acids. With 3 bases removed from V and 7 bases from J, the gap between germline ends came to 13 bases. CDR1 is MRHNA and CDR2 is SNTAGT in the germline V gene. Written as DNA, the CDR3 is TGTGCCAGCAGTGAAGGTACGGGGGTGAATGAGCAGTTCTTC. Its protein product is CASSEGTGVNEQFF.

This rearrangement joins TRBV5-1 to TRBJ2-2; D unresolved. Germline CDR1 reads SGHRS; CDR2 reads YFSETQ. The V gene lost 3 bases and the J gene lost 5 bases, with 29 bases spanning the gap. The CDR3 is 20 residues long. CDR3 amino acids: CASSSPTLPGIELRTGELFF. CDR3 in DNA: TGCGCCAGCAGCTCCCCTACACTACCCGGTATTGAATTGAGGACCGGGGAGCTGTTTTTT.

The DNA for the CDR3 is TGTGCCAGCAGTTCTCGTCCCTACACAGGGGGAGACGGCTACACCTTC. Protein sequence: CASSSRPYTGGDGYTF. This chain connects TRBV6-5 to TRBJ1-2; 8 nucleotides agree with TRBD1. CDR3 length: 16 residues. CDR1 and CDR2 (germline): MNHEY, SVGAGI. V gave up 4 bases and J gave up 8 bases; unmatched junction bases: 15.

In DNA, the CDR3 is TGTGCCAGCAGCCCGCTGGCGGAGTCCTACAATGAGCAGTTCTTC. Amino acids: CASSPLAESYNEQFF. This chain uses TRBV7-2 with TRBJ2-1; D not certain. The germline V gene encodes CDR1 SGHTA and CDR2 FQGNSA. V was pared by 5 bases and J by 1 base, with 12 bases between. The CDR3 contains 15 residues.

The genes are TRBV19 and TRBJ2-7, with TRBD1 matching over 10 bases. CDR1 is LNHDA, CDR2 SQIVND, per germline (reference sequence). This CDR3 has 15 residues. With V trimmed by 6 bases and J by 1 base, 6 bases remained unmatched. CDR3 nucleotides: TGTGCCAGTAGCCTTGGGACAGGGGCGTCCTACGAGCAGTACTTC. Its protein product is CASSLGTGASYEQYF.

The chain couples TRBV29-1 to TRBJ2-7, with TRBD2 matching 7 bases. The length of the CDR3 is 12 residues. Looked up from germline, CDR1 is SQVTM and CDR2 is ANQGSEA. J gave up 7 bases and V 4 bases, and 7 bases lay outside the gene matches. The CDR3 loop is CSVASGASEQYF. The CDR3 DNA follows: TGCAGCGTTGCAAGCGGGGCCTCGGAGCAGTACTTC.

The rearrangement joins TRBV7-9 to TRBJ2-5; 8 bases align to TRBD2. The CDR3 runs to 16 residues. After removal of 6 bases from V and 6 bases from J, the junction contained 15 bases not matched to a gene. Germline values: CDR1 SEHNR, CDR2 FQNEAQ (reference sequence). The CDR3 loop reads CASSSLAGKESQTQYF. CDR3 DNA sequence: TGTGCCAGCAGTTCCCTAGCGGGTAAAGAGAGCCAGACCCAGTACTTC.

J is TRBJ2-1 and V is TRBV5-1, with D maybe TRBD2 (6 bases). V lost 0 bases and J 6 bases, leaving 13 bases between the germline ends. The length of the CDR3 is 15 residues. The germline gives CDR1 SGHRS, CDR2 YFSETQ. The CDR3 is CASSLDGGTVNEQFF. DNA of the CDR3: TGCGCCAGCAGCTTGGATGGGGGGACGGTCAATGAGCAGTTCTTC.

V gene TRBV25-1 combines with J gene TRBJ1-1, with 8 bases lining up with TRBD1. The CDR3 runs to 15 residues. Germline V gives CDR1 MGHDK, CDR2 SYGVNS. V lost 2 bases, J lost 4 bases, and 6 bases stayed unmatched. As DNA, the CDR3 is TGTGCCAGCAGTGAAGGACAGGGAATGGCCACTGAAGCTTTCTTT. Encoded protein: CASSEGQGMATEAFF. The entire variable domain, with the rest obtained from reference TRBV25-1 and TRBJ1-1, is as follows: EADIYQTPRYLVIGTGKKITLECSQTMGHDKMYWYQQDPGMELHLIHYSYGVNSTEKGDLSSESTVSRIRTEHFPLTLESARPSHTSQYLCASSEGQGMATEAFFGQGTRLTVV.

The chain links TRBV6-5 to TRBJ2-5, with TRBD2 matching 7 bases. The CDR3 has 14 residues. The germline CDR1 and CDR2 sequences are MNHEY and SVGAGI. Germline trimming cut 5 bases from V and 5 bases from J; bases unmatched to any gene: 8. The CDR3 here is CASSLSGSDETQYF. Here the CDR3 DNA reads TGTGCCAGCAGTCTTAGCGGGTCGGATGAGACCCAGTACTTC.

The chain employs TRBV29-1 and TRBJ2-7, with TRBD2 as a possible D gene (5 bases). The CDR3 loop spans 13 amino acids. Trimming shortened V by 4 bases and J by 3 bases, and 13 bases separated the two germline ends. The germline V gene has CDR1 SQVTM and CDR2 ANQGSEA. The CDR3 DNA follows: TGCAGCGTTGTTGGGGTAGCGAACTACGAGCAGTACTTC. Its protein product is CSVVGVANYEQYF.

The V call is TRBV27, the J call TRBJ2-1; D possibly corresponds to TRBD2 (5 bases). The V gene's germline CDR1 is MNHEY and CDR2 SMNVEV (reference sequence). This CDR3 region has 12 residues. Trimming pared 2 bases from V and 9 bases from J, leaving 8 bases between. As DNA, the CDR3 is TGTGCCAGCAGTTTAGCCGGGATTGAGCAGTTCTTC. This encodes CASSLAGIEQFF.

The chain couples TRBV5-1 to TRBJ2-5, with TRBD2 matching 13 bases. The CDR3 is made up of 15 amino acids. V was pared by 4 bases and J by 11 bases, with 11 bases of the junction left unmatched. CDR1 and CDR2 from the germline V gene are SGHRS and YFSETQ. The CDR3 DNA reads as TGCGCCAGCAGCCTACTAGCGGGAGGGCCGGAAGAGCAGTACTTC. This codes for CASSLLAGGPEEQYF.

This chain links TRBV6-1 with TRBJ2-7; possible D gene TRBD1, 6 bases. This CDR3 has 14 amino acids. The germline CDR1 and CDR2 sequences are MNHNS and SASEGT. V lost 5 bases and J lost 4, with 15 bases in between. This CDR3 reads CASSPWTVPYEQYF. The CDR3 DNA reads as TGTGCCAGCAGTCCCTGGACAGTCCCGTACGAGCAGTACTTC.

The gene calls are TRBV2 and TRBJ2-7, with TRBD2 as a possible D gene (5 bases). Germline CDR1 reads SNHLY; CDR2 reads FYNNEI. V lost 9 bases and J lost 0, with 15 bases in between. The CDR3 totals 14 residues. The CDR3: CASLRARSSYEQYF. Here the CDR3 DNA reads TGTGCCAGTTTGAGGGCCCGCAGCTCCTACGAGCAGTACTTC.

The chain links TRBV29-1 to TRBJ2-1, with a possible D match to TRBD2 (5 bases). The V end lost 4 bases, the J end lost 5 bases, and 6 bases lay between the germline ends. The germline V gene has CDR1 SQVTM and CDR2 ANQGSEA. The CDR3 runs 11 residues. Here the CDR3 reads CSVGGDNEQFF. In DNA, the CDR3 is TGCAGCGTTGGGGGAGACAATGAGCAGTTCTTC.

Note on this clone: At one end, the junction sequence differs from germline, possibly due to a read error. The chain has TRBV5-4 and TRBJ2-7, with D possibly matching TRBD2 (7 bases). Germline V gene data show CDR1 as SGHNT and CDR2 as YYREEE (reference sequence). This CDR3 comprises 14 residues. In nucleotides, the CDR3 is TGTGCCGGCAGCTTGGTCGGGGGGCCTTACGAGCAGTACTTC. Translated, it gives CAGSLVGGPYEQYF.

This sequence joins TRBV29-1 and TRBJ1-1; no clear D gene. In germline, CDR1 is SQVTM, CDR2 ANQGSEA. This CDR3 contains 12 residues. The V end was cut by 4 bases, the J end by 1 base, with 7 bases between. The CDR3 DNA sequence: TGCAGCGTTGGCGGCACGAACACTGAAGCTTTCTTT. Protein product: CSVGGTNTEAFF.